This TCR beta chain appears in the sequencing data of a study of Tregs in tolerant kidney transplant recipients. Study-level points and caveats: Activated donor B cell expansion appeared to reveal the most relevant donor-specific TCRbeta repertoire. The small number of patients limits these findings pending further validation.

This CDR3 region has 14 residues. Germline-derived CDR1 and CDR2 are SGHTA and FQGTGA. Trimming removed 2 bases from V and 3 bases from J, with 5 bases in between. As for this clone: Its target is unknown.

Profiling relied on immunoSEQ multiplex PCR, and the TCRdb table lists in-frame clones only, not all of them. The table shows around 50,000 clones, with around four fifths occurring only once. Thawed PBMCs were FACS-sorted into unstimulated CD4+CD25+CD127- regulatory T cells, CD4+CD25- non-regulatory cells, CD4 and CD8 cells. This rearrangement joins TRBV7-3 to TRBJ1-6; D gene uncertain. Sequences were obtained from CD4+ T cells from blood. This sequence originates from a human donor in good health. The CDR3 spells CASSLLNYNSPLHF. CDR3 DNA: TGTGCCAGCAGCTTACTTAACTATAATTCACCCCTCCACTTT.